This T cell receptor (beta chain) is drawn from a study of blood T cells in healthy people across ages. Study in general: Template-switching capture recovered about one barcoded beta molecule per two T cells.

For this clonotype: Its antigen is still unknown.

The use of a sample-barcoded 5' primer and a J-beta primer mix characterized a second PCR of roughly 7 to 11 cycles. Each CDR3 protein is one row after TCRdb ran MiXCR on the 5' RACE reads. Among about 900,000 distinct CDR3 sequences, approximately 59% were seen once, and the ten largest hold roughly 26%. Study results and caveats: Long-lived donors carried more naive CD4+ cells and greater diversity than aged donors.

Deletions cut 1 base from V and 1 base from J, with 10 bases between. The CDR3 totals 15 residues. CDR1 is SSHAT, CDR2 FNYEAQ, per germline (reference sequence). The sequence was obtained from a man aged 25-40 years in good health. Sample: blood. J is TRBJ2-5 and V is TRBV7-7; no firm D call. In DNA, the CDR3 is TGTGCCAGCAGCTTAGGCCTGACTCTCCAAGAGACCCAGTACTTC. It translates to CASSLGLTLQETQYF.